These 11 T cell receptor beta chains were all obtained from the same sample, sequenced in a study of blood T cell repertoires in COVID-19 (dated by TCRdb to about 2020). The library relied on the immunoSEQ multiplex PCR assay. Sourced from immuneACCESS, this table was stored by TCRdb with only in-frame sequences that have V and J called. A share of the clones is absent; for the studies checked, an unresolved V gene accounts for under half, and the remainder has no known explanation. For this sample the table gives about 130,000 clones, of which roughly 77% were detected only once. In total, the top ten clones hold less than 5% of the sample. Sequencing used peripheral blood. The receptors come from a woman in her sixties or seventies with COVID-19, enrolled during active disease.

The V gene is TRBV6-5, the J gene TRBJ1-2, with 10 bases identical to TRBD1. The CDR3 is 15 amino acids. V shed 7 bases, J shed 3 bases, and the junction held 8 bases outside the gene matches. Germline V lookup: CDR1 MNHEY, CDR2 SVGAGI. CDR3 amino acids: CASTHPTGGHYGYTF. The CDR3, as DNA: TGTGCCAGCACTCACCCGACAGGGGGCCACTATGGCTACACCTTC.

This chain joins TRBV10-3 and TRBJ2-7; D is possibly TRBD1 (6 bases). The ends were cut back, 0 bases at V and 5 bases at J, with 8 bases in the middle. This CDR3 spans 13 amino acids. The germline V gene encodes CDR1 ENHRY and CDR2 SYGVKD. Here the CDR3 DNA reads TGTGCCATCAGTGAGTCAACAGGGAACGAGCAGTACTTC. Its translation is CAISESTGNEQYF.

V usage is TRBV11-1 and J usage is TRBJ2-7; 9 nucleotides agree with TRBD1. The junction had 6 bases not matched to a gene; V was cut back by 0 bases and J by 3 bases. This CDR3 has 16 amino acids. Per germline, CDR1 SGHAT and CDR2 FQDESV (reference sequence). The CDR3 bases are TGTGCCAGCAGCTTAGCGTTCCGGACAGGGGTCTACGAGCAGTACTTC. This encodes CASSLAFRTGVYEQYF.

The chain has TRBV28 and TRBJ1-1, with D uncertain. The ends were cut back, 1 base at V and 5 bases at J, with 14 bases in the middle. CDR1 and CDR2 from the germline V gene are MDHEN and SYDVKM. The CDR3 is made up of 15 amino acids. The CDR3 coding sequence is TGTGCCAGCAGTTTATCGTACTTGCGGCGGACTGAAGCTTTCTTT. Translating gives CASSLSYLRRTEAFF.

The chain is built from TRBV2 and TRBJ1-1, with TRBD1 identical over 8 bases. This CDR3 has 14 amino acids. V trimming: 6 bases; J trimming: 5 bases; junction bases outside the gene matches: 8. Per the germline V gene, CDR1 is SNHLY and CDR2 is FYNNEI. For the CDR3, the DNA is TGTGCCAGCAGGGCGGACAGGGTGGTGACTGAAGCTTTCTTT. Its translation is CASRADRVVTEAFF.

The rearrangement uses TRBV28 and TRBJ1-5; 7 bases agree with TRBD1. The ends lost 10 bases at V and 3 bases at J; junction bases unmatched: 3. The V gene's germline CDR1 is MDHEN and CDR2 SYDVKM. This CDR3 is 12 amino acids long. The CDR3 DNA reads TGTGCCAACGGACAGGACAATCAGCCCCAGCATTTT. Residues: CANGQDNQPQHF.

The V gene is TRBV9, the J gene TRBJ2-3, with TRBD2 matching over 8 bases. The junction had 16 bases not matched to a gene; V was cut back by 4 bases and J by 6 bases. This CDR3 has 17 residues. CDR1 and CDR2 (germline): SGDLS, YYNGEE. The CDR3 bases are TGTGCCAGCAGCCCGAGGGGAGCGGGGGCCCCCCGCGATACGCAGTATTTT. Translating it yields CASSPRGAGAPRDTQYF.

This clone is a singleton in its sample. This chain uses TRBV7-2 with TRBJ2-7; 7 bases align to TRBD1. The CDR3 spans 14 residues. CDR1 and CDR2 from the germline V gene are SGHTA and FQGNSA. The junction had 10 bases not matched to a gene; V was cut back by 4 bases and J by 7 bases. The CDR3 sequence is CASSSTGWASEQYF. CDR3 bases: TGTGCCAGCAGCTCGACAGGGTGGGCTTCAGAGCAGTACTTC.

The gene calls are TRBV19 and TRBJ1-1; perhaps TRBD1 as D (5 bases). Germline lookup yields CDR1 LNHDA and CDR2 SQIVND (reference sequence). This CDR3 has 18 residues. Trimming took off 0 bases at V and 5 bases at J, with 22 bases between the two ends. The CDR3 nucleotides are TGTGCCAGTAGTATAGATCGGCTGGCGGGGACTGATCGGACTGAAGCTTTCTTT. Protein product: CASSIDRLAGTDRTEAFF.

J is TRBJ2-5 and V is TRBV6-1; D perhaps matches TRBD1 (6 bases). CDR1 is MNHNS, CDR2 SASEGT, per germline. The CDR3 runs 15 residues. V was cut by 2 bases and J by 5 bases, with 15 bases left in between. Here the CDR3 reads CASSERIQGGETQYF. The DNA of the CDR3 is TGTGCCAGCAGTGAAAGAATACAGGGTGGGGAGACCCAGTACTTC.

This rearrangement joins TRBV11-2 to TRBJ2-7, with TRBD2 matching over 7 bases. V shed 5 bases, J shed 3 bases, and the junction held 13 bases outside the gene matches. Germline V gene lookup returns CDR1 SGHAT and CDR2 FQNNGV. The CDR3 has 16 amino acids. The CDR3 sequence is CASSRGGGLGLYEQYF. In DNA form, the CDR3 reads TGTGCCAGCAGCCGCGGCGGGGGACTGGGCCTCTACGAGCAGTACTTC. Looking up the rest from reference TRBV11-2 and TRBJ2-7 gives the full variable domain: EAGVAQSPRYKIIEKRQSVAFWCNPISGHATLYWYQQILGQGPKLLIQFQNNGVVDDSQLPKDRFSAERLKGVDSTLKIQPAKLEDSAVYLCASSRGGGLGLYEQYFGPGTRLTVT.